Listed here are 8 T cell receptor beta chains from one sample, sequenced in a study of CD8 T cells in Susac syndrome. Random hexamers served to reverse transcribe roughly 0.5 to 1 ug RNA. TCRdb used MiXCR to reprocess the immunoSEQ multiplex PCR reads, holding one entry per CDR3 protein. Among some 150,000 distinct CDR3 sequences listed, 95% to 96% were seen once. The sequenced material came from CD8+ T cells from PBMCs. The receptors derive from a human donor with multiple sclerosis.

The CDR3 bases are TGTGCCAGCAGTTTATCTGGGCCGACCTCCTACGAGCAGTACTTC. This encodes CASSLSGPTSYEQYF. The chain is built from TRBV27 and TRBJ2-7; no reliable D call. Between the trimmed V and J ends, which lost 0 bases and 0 bases, there was a span of 9 bases. The germline CDR1 and CDR2 sequences are MNHEY and SMNVEV (reference sequence). The CDR3 length is 15 residues.

V and J are TRBV4-1 and TRBJ2-3; D remains ambiguous. V shed 4 bases and J shed 4 bases, with 12 bases lying between them. The CDR3 is 14 residues long. Germline CDR1 is MGHRA and CDR2 is YSYEKL. The CDR3 coding sequence is TGCGCCAGCAGCCCTTTTACTCCGCCAGATACGCAGTATTTT. This codes for CASSPFTPPDTQYF.

The rearrangement uses TRBV20-1 and TRBJ2-7; D assignment may be TRBD1 or TRBD2 (5 bases each). The germline gives CDR1 DFQATT, CDR2 SNEGSKA (reference sequence). The length of the CDR3 is 12 residues. V lost 3 bases, J lost 4 bases, and 10 bases lay in between. The CDR3 is CSASQGEYEQYV. DNA for the CDR3: TGCAGTGCTAGTCAGGGAGAGTACGAGCAGTACGTC.

The genes are TRBV14 and TRBJ2-3; unclear D gene. Looked up from germline, CDR1 is SGHDN and CDR2 is FVKESK. CDR3 length equals 13 residues. The V and J ends lost 0 bases and 3 bases respectively, with 4 bases between them. CDR3 sequence reads: CASSQDITDTQYF. The CDR3 region has the DNA TGTGCCAGCAGCCAAGATATTACAGATACGCAGTATTTT.

The chain carries TRBV3-1 and TRBJ1-2; D remains unclear. This CDR3 comprises 15 residues. Germline lookup yields CDR1 LGHDT and CDR2 YNNKEL (reference sequence). V was shortened by 0 bases and J by 4 bases, with 12 bases between the two germline ends. In DNA form, the CDR3 reads TGTGCCAGCAGCCAAGATCTGGGATTGGGCTATGGCTACACCTTC. It encodes CASSQDLGLGYGYTF.

The chain uses TRBV3-1 and TRBJ2-3; possible D gene TRBD2, 6 bases. Germline V gene sequence: CDR1 LGHDT, CDR2 YNNKEL (reference sequence). Trimming took 1 base from V and 3 from J, leaving 11 bases between them. This CDR3 has 15 amino acids. CDR3 nucleotides: TGTGCCAGCAGCCAAGCAGTAGCGGCAACAGATACGCAGTATTTT. This codes for CASSQAVAATDTQYF.

The chain combines TRBV13 with TRBJ1-1; D is undetermined. The ends were cut back, 4 bases at V and 3 bases at J, with 9 bases in the middle. CDR3 length equals 13 residues. Germline values: CDR1 PRHDT, CDR2 FYEKMQ (reference sequence). The CDR3 nucleotides read TGTGCCAGCAGCTATCCCCAGGACACTGAAGCTTTCTTT. Protein: CASSYPQDTEAFF.

The CDR3 reads CSARVGSASGVYNEQFF. CDR3 in DNA: TGCAGTGCTAGAGTGGGGTCGGCTAGCGGGGTATACAATGAGCAGTTCTTC. The chain has TRBV20-1 and TRBJ2-1, with TRBD2 identical over 9 bases. This CDR3 spans 17 amino acids. V was clipped by 1 base and J by 4 bases; unmatched bases: 11. The V gene's germline CDR1 is DFQATT and CDR2 SNEGSKA (reference sequence).